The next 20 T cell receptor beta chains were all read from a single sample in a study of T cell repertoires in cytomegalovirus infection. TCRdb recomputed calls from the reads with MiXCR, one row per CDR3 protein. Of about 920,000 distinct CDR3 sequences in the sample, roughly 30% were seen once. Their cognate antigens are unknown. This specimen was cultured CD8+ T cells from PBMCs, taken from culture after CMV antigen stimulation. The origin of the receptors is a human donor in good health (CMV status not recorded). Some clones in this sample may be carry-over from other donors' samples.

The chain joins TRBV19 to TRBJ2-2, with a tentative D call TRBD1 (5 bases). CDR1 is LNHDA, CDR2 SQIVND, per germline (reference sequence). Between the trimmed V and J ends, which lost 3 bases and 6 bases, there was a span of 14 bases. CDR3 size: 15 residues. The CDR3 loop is CASSMGWGYAGELFF. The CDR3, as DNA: TGTGCCAGTAGTATGGGGTGGGGCTACGCCGGGGAGCTGTTTTTT.

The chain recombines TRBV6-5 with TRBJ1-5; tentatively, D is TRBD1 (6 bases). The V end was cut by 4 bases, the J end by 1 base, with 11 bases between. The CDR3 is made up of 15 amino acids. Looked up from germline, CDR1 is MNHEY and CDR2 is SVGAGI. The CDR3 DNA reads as TGTGCCAGCAGTTCCCAACAGGGAAGCAATCAGCCCCAGCATTTT. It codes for CASSSQQGSNQPQHF.

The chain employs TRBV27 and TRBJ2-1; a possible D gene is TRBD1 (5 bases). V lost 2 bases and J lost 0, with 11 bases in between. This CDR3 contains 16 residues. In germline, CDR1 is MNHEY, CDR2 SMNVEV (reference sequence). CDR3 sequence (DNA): TGTGCCAGCAGTTTAACACCGACAGACTCCTACAATGAGCAGTTCTTC. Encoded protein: CASSLTPTDSYNEQFF.

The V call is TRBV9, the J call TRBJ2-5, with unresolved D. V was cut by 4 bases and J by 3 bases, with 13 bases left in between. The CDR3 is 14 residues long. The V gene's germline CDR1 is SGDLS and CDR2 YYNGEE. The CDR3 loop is CASSPRNREETQYF. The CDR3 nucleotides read TGTGCCAGCAGCCCCCGAAACAGAGAAGAGACCCAGTACTTC.

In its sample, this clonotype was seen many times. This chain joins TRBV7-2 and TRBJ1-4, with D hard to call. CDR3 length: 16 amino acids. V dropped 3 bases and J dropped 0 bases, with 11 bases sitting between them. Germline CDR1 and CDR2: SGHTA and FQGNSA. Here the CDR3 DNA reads TGTGCCAGCAGCTTCATAGGTACTGCAACTAATGAAAAACTGTTTTTT. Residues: CASSFIGTATNEKLFF.

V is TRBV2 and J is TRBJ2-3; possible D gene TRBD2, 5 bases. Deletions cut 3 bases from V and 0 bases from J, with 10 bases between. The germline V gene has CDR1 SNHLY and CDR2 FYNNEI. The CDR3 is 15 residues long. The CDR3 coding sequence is TGTGCCAGCAGTGAGGGGAGATTTAGCACAGATACGCAGTATTTT. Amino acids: CASSEGRFSTDTQYF.

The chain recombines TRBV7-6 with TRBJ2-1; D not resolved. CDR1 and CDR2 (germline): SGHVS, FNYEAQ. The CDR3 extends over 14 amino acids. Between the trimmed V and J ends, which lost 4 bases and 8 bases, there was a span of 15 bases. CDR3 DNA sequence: TGTGCCAGCAGCTCGTCTTGGAGTGGCGATGAGCAGTTCTTC. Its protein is CASSSSWSGDEQFF.

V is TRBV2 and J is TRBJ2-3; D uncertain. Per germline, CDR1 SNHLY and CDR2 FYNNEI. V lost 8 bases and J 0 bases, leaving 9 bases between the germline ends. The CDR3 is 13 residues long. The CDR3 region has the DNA TGTGCCAGCTTCCGGGTCAGCACAGATACGCAGTATTTT. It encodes CASFRVSTDTQYF.

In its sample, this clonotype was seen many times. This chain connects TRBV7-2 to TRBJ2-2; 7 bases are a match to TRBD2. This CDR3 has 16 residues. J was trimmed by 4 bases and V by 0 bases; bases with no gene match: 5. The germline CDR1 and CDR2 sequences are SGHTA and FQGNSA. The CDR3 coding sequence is TGTGCCAGCAGCTTAGCGCTGGGGGGGATCACCGGGGAGCTGTTTTTT. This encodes CASSLALGGITGELFF.

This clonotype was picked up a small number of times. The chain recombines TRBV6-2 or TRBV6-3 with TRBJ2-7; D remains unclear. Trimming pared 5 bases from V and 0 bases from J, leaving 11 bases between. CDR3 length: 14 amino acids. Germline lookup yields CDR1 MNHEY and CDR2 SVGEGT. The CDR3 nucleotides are TGTGCCAGCAGTGAACGACCCCCCTCCTACGAGCAGTACGTC. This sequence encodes CASSERPPSYEQYV.

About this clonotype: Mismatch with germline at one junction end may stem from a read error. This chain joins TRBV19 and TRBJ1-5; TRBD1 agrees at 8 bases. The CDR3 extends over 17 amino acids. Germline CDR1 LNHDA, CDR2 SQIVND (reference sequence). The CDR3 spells CASTPIQGATPNQPPHF. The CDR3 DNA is TGTGCCAGTACTCCAATCCAGGGGGCGACGCCCAATCAGCCCCCGCATTTT.

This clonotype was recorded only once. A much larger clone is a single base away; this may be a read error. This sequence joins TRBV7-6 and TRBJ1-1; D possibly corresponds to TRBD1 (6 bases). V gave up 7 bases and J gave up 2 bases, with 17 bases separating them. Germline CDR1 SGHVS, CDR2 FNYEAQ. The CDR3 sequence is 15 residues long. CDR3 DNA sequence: TGTGCCAGCAACCCTAGGGGGGGAGGAAACACTGAAGCTTTCTTT. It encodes CASNPRGGGNTEAFF. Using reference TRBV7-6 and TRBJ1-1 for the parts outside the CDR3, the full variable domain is GAGVSQSPRYKVTKRGQDVALRCDPISGHVSLYWYRQALGQGPEFLTYFNYEAQQDKSGLPNDRFSAERPEGSISTLTIQRTEQRDSAMYRCASNPRGGGNTEAFFGQGTRLTVV.

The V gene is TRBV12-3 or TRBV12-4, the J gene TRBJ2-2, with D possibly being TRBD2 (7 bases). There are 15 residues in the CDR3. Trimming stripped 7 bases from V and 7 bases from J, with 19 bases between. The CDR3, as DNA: TGTGCCAGCACCCACGAGGGGGGGTTCAACGGGGAGCTGTTTTTT. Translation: CASTHEGGFNGELFF.

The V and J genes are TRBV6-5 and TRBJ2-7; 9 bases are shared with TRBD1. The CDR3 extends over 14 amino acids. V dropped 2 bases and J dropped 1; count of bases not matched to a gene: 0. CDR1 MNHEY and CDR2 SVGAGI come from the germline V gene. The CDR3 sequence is CASSYDRGSYEQYF. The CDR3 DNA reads TGTGCCAGCAGTTACGACAGGGGGTCCTACGAGCAGTACTTC.

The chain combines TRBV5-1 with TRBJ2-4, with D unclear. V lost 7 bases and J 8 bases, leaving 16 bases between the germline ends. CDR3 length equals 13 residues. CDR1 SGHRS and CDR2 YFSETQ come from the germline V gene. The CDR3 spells CASSGSSVDIQYF. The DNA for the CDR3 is TGCGCCAGCTCGGGTTCCTCAGTCGACATTCAGTACTTC. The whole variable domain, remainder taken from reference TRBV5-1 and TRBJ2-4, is KAGVTQTPRYLIKTRGQQVTLSCSPISGHRSVSWYQQTPGQGLQFLFEYFSETQRNKGNFPGRFSGRQFSNSRSEMNVSTLELGDSALYLCASSGSSVDIQYFGAGTRLSVL.

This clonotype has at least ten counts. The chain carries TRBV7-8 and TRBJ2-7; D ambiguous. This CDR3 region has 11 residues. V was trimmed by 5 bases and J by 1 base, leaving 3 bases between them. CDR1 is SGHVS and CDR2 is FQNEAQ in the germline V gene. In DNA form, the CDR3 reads TGTGCCAGCAGCGCTTCCTACGAGCAGTACGTC. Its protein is CASSASYEQYV.

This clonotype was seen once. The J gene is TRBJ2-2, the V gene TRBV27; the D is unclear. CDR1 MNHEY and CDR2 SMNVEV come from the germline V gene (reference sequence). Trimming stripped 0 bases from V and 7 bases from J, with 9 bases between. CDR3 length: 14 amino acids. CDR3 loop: CASSLSGRVGELFF. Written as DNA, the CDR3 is TGTGCCAGCAGTTTATCCGGACGCGTCGGGGAGCTGTTTTTT.

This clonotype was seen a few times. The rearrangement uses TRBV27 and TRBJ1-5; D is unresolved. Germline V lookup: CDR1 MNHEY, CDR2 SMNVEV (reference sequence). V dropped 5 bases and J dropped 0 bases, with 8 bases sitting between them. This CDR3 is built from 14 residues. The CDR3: CASSHGISNQPQHF. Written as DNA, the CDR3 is TGTGCCAGCAGTCATGGAATTAGCAATCAGCCCCAGCATTTT.

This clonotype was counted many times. As DNA, the CDR3 is TGTGCCAGCAGCCAAGACAGTATCAGCAATCAGCCCCAGCATTTT. Protein product: CASSQDSISNQPQHF. This chain connects TRBV4-2 to TRBJ1-5; D gene uncertain. Trimming took off 0 bases at V and 1 base at J, with 7 bases between the two ends. The length of the CDR3 is 15 residues. The V gene's germline CDR1 is LGHNA and CDR2 YNFKEQ.

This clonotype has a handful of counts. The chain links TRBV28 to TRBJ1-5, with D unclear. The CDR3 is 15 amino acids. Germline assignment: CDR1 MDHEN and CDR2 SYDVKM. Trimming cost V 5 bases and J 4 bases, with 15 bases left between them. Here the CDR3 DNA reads TGTGCCAGCAGTCCAGCAGGCGCAGGTAATCAGCCCCAGCATTTT. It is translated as CASSPAGAGNQPQHF. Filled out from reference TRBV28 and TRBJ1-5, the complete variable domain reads DVKVTQSSRYLVKRTGEKVFLECVQDMDHENMFWYRQDPGLGLRLIYFSYDVKMKEKGDIPEGYSVSREKKERFSLILESASTNQTSMYLCASSPAGAGNQPQHFGDGTRLSIL.